This TCR beta chain derives from a study of CD8+ T cells in alopecia areata. General study results and limits: Only one nonresponder was present, which leaves the link between baseline CD8+ expansion and response uncertain. Researchers report lesional scalp, most notably alopecia totalis/universalis, outstripped normal scalp in clonality. Treatment with tofacitinib significantly lowered scalp clonality and reduced expanded CD8+ clones among the top 100. Many expanded lesional clones persisted during tofacitinib (in both scalp and blood).

This sample's treatment: oral pan-JAK inhibitor, 5-10 mg twice daily. Isolated RNA was reverse transcribed into cDNA used as the sequencing template. The method was immunoSEQ multiplex PCR; TCRdb's version includes in-frame clones alone and lacks a portion of them. The sample consists of around 70,000 clones, 29% of them appearing once. The CDR3 has 15 residues. The V and J ends lost 5 bases and 4 bases, in that order; junction bases with no gene match: 9. The germline V gene encodes CDR1 SGHVS and CDR2 FQNEAQ. Concerning this clone: Its antigen is as yet unknown.

This sequence was found in a human donor with alopecia areata. The sample was CD8+ T cells sorted from blood, taken at week 4, from a patient treated with tofacitinib. V usage is TRBV7-8 and J usage is TRBJ2-7; 9 bases match TRBD2. The CDR3 DNA reads as TGTGCCAGCAGCAGGCCGGGACTAGCAGTTTACGAGCAGTACTTC. Its translation is CASSRPGLAVYEQYF.